This T cell receptor (beta chain) was profiled in a study of vaccination effects on CD4 cells after COVID-19. Turning to the study itself: It was a median of 72 days after the second dose that post-vaccine samples were obtained.

With respect to this clone: As yet, its antigen is unknown.

The study's findings and limits: There was marked clonal contraction among infection- and vaccine-induced clones late after vaccination. Convalescent patients numbered few in the study; early post-infection timepoints were missing entirely.

The ViraFEST assay expanded antigen-specific CD4+ T cells with viral peptide pools before sequencing. CD4+ T cell isolation took place after approximately ten days of culture. Subjects were given two BNT162b2 or mRNA-1273 vaccine doses. Germline V gives CDR1 LNHDA, CDR2 SQIVND (reference sequence). Trimming removed 3 bases at V and 7 bases at J, with 16 bases between. This CDR3 is built from 15 residues. This table comes from immunoSEQ multiplex PCR, and its TCRdb copy is limited to in-frame clones, with some not included. The sample includes some 30,000 clones, around 75% of them seen just once. V is TRBV19 and J is TRBJ2-1; D might be TRBD2 (7 bases). The TCR comes from a human donor who received a COVID-19 vaccine. Some clones in this sample may be carry-over from other donors' samples. Sequenced here: CD4+ T cells from PBMCs cultured with SARS-CoV-2 spike peptides, sampled after COVID-19 vaccination. The CDR3 DNA follows: TGTGCCAGTAGTATTGGGAGGGGGGGACAAAATGAGCAGTTCTTC. This sequence encodes CASSIGRGGQNEQFF.